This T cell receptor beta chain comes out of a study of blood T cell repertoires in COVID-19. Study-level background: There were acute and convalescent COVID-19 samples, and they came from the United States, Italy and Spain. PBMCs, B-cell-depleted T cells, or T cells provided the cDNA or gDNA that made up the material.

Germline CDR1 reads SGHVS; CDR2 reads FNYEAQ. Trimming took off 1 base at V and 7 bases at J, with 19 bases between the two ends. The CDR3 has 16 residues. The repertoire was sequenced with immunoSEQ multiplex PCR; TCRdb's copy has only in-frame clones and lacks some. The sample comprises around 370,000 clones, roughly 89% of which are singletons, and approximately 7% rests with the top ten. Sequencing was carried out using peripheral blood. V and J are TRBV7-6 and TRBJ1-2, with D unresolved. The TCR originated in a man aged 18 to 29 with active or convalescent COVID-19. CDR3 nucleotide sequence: TGTGCCAGCAGCTTAGGCCAGGCAGCTGGTATTTTTGGCTACACCTTC. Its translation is CASSLGQAAGIFGYTF.